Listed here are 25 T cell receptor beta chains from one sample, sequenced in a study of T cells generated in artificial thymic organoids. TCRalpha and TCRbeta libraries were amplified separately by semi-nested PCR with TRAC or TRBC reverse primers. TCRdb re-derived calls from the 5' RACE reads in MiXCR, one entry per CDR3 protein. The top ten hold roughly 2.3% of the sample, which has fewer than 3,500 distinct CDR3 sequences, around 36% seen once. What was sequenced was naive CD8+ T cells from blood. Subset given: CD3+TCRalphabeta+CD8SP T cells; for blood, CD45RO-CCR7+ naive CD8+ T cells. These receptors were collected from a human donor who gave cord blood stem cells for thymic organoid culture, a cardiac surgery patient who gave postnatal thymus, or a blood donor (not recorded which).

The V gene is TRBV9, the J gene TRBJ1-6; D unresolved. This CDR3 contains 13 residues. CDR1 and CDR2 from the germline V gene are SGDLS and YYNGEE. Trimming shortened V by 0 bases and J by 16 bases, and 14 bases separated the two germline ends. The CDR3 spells CASSVEDGPDLHF. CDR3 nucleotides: TGTGCCAGCAGCGTAGAGGATGGCCCTGATCTCCACTTT.

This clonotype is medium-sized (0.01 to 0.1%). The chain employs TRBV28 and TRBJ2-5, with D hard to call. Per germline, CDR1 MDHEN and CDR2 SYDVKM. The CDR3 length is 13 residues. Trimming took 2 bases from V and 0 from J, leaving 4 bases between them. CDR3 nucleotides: TGTGCCAGCAGTTTAGGGTACCAAGAGACCCAGTACTTC. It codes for CASSLGYQETQYF. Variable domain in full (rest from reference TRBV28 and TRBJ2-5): DVKVTQSSRYLVKRTGEKVFLECVQDMDHENMFWYRQDPGLGLRLIYFSYDVKMKEKGDIPEGYSVSREKKERFSLILESASTNQTSMYLCASSLGYQETQYFGPGTRLLVL.

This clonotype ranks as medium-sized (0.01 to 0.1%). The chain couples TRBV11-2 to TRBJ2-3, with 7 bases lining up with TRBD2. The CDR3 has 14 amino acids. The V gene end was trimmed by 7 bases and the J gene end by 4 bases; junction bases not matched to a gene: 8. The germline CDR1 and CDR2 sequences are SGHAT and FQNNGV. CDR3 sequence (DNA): TGTGCCAGCACCTTGGGGGGGGACGCAGATACGCAGTATTTT. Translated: CASTLGGDADTQYF.

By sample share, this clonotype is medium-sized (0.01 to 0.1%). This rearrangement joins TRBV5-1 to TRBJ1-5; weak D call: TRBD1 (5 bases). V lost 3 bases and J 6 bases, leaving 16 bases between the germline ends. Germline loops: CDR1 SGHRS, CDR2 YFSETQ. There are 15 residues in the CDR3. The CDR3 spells CASSWGPGTSQPQHF. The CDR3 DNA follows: TGCGCCAGCAGCTGGGGACCGGGCACAAGTCAGCCCCAGCATTTT.

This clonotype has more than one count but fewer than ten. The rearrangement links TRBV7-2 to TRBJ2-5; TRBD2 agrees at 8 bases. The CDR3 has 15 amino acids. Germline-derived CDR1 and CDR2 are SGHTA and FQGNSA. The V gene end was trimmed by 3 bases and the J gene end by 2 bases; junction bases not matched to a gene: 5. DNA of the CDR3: TGTGCCAGCAGCTTTGGACTAGCATCGCAAGAGACCCAGTACTTC. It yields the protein CASSFGLASQETQYF.

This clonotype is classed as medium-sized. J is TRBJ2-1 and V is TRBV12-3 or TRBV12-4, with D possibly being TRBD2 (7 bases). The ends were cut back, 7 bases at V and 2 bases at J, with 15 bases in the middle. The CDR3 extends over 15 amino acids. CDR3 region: CASMGGGGAYNEQFF. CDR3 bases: TGTGCCAGCATGGGAGGAGGGGGGGCCTACAATGAGCAGTTCTTC.

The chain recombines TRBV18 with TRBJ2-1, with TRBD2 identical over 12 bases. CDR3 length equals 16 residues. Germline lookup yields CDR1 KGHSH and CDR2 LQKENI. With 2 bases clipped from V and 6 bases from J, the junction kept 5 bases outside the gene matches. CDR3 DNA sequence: TGTGCCAGCTCACCAGCGACTAGCGGGAGAAGCAATGAGCAGTTCTTC. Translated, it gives CASSPATSGRSNEQFF.

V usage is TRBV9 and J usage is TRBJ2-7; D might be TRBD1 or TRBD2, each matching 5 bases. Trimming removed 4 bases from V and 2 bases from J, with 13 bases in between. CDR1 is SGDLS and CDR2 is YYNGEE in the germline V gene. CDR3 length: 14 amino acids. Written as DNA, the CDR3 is TGTGCCAGCAGCCCCGAGGGGACGGCCTACGAGCAGTACTTC. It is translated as CASSPEGTAYEQYF.

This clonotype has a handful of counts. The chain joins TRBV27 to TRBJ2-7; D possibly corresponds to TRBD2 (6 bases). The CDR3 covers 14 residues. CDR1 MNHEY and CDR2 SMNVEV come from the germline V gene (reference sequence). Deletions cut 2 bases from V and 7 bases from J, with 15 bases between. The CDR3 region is CASSLGSEGWEQYF. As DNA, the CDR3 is TGTGCCAGCAGTTTAGGTTCGGAGGGGTGGGAGCAGTACTTC.

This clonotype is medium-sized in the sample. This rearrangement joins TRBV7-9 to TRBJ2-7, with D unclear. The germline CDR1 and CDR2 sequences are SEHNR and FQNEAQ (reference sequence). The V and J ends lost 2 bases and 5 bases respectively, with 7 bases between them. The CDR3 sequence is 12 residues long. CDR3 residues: CASSLKRDEQYF. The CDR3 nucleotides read TGTGCCAGCAGCTTAAAGCGCGACGAGCAGTACTTC.

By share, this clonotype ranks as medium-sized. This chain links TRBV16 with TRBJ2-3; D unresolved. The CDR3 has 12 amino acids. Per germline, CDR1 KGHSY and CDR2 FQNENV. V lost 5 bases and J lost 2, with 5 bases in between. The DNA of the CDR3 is TGTGCCAGCAGCTTAAACACAGATACGCAGTATTTT. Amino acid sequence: CASSLNTDTQYF.

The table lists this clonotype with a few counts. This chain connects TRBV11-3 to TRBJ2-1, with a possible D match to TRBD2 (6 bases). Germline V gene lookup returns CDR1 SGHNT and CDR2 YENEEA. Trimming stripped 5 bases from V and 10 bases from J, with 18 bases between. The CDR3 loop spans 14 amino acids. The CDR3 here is CASSLGTSPIEQFF. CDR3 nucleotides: TGTGCCAGCAGCCTGGGGACTTCTCCTATCGAGCAGTTCTTC.

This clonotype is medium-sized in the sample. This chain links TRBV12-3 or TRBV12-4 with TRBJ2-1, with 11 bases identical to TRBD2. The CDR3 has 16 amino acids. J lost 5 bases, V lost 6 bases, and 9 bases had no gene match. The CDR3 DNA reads TGTGCCAGCAGCATACGACTAGCGGGACCCGACAATGAGCAGTTCTTC. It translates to CASSIRLAGPDNEQFF.

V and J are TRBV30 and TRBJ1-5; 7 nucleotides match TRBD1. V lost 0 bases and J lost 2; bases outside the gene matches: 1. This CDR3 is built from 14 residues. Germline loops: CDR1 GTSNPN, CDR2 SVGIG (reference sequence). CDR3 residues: CAWSVGQGNQPQHF. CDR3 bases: TGTGCCTGGAGTGTAGGACAGGGCAATCAGCCCCAGCATTTT. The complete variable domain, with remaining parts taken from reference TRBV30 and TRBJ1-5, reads SQTIHQWPATLVQPVGSPLSLECTVEGTSNPNLYWYRQAAGRGLQLLFYSVGIGQISSEVPQNLSASRPQDRQFILSSKKLLLSDSGFYLCAWSVGQGNQPQHFGDGTRLSIL.

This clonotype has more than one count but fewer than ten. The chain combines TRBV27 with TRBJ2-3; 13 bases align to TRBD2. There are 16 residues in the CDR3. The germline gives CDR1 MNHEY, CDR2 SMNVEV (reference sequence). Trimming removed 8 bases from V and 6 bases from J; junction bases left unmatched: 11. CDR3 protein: CASSLLLAGGRDTQYF. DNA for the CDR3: TGTGCCAGCTCTTTATTACTAGCGGGAGGGCGGGATACGCAGTATTTT.

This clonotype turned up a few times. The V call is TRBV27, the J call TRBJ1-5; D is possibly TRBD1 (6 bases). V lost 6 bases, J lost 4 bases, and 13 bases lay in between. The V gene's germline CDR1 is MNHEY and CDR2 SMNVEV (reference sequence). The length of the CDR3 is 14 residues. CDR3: CASRAQGPNQPQHF. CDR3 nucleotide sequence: TGTGCCAGCAGGGCACAGGGCCCAAATCAGCCCCAGCATTTT.

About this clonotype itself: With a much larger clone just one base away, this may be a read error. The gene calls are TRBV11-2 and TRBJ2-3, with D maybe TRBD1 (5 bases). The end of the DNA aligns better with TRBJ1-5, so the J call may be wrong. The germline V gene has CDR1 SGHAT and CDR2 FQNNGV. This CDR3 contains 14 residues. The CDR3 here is CASTLGGDADTQHF. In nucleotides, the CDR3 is TGTGCCAGCACCTTGGGGGGGGACGCAGATACGCAGCATTTT.

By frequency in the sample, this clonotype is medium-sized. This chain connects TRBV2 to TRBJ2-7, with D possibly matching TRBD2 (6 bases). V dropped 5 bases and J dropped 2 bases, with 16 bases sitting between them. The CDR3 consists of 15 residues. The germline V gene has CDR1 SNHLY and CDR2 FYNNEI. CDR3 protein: CASSHPRDSPYEQYF. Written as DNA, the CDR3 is TGTGCCAGCAGTCACCCCCGGGACTCCCCCTACGAGCAGTACTTC.

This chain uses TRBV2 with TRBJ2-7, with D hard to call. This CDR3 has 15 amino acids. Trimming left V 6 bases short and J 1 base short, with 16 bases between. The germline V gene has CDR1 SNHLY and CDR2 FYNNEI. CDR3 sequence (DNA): TGTGCCAGCAGGGATGGCCCCAGCATGTCCTACGAGCAGTACTTC. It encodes CASRDGPSMSYEQYF.

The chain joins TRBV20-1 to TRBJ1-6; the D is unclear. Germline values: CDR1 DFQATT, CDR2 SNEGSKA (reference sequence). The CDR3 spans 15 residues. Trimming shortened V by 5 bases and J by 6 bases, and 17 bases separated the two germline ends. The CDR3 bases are TGCAGTGCTCCCCACCAGGACCCTCCTAATTCACCCCTCCACTTT. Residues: CSAPHQDPPNSPLHF.

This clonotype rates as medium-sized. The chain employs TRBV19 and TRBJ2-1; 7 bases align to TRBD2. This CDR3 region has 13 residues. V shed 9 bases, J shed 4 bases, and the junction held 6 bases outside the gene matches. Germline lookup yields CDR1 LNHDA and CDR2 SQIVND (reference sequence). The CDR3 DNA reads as TGTGCCAGCGGGTGGGGGGGGTACAATGAGCAGTTCTTC. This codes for CASGWGGYNEQFF.

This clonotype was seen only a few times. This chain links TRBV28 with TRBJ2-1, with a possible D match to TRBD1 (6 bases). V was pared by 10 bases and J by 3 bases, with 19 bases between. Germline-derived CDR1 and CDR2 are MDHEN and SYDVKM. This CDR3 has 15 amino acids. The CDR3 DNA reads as TGTGCCACCACCCCCGGGACACTTATCTACAATGAGCAGTTCTTC. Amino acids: CATTPGTLIYNEQFF.

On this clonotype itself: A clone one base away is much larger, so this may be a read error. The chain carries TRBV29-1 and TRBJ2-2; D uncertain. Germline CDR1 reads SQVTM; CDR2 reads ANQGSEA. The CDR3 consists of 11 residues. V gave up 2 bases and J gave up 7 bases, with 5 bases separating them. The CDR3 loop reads CSVETSGELFF. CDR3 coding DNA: TGCAGCGTTGAAACAAGCGGGGAGCTGTTTTTT.

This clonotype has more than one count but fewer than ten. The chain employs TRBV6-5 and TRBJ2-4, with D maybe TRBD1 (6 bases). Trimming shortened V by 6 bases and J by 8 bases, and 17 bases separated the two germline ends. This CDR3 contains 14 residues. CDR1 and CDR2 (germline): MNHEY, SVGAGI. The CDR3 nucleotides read TGTGCCAGCAGCGTCGCACAGGGTCGAGACATTCAGTACTTC. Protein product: CASSVAQGRDIQYF.

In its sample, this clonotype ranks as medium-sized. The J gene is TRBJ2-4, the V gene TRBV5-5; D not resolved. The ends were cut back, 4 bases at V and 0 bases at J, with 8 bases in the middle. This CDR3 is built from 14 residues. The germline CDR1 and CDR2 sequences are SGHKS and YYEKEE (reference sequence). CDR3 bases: TGTGCCAGCAGCCAAGGGCTAGCCAAAAACATTCAGTACTTC. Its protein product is CASSQGLAKNIQYF.